The 4 T cell receptor beta chains given below trace back to one sample, sequenced in a study of T cells in Graves' hyperthyroidism and ophthalmopathy. RNA transcripts were the template for amplifying TCR beta CDR3 regions. When the TCR CDR3 underwent first-round RT-PCR, the HTBI primer set was used. From the multiplex PCR reads, TCRdb called clonotypes with MiXCR, one entry per CDR3 protein. The data contain approximately 270,000 distinct CDR3 sequences, about 14% of them singletons. Source material: blood. Receptor source: a woman in her forties with Graves' hyperthyroidism that later progressed to Graves' ophthalmopathy.

This clonotype was found many times. This rearrangement joins TRBV7-8 to TRBJ1-2; 8 bases line up with TRBD1. V lost 4 bases to trimming and J lost 7 bases; unmatched junction nucleotides: 5. The CDR3 covers 13 residues. Germline V gene lookup returns CDR1 SGHVS and CDR2 FQNEAQ. DNA of the CDR3: TGTGCCAGCAGCTCGAGGACAGGGCCTGGCTACACCTTC. Its translation: CASSSRTGPGYTF.

This clonotype was seen only a few times. The chain uses TRBV6-1 and TRBJ2-1, with no clear D. The CDR3 is 14 amino acids. Germline V CDR1 and CDR2: MNHNS, SASEGT. V lost 3 bases and J 2 bases, leaving 8 bases between the germline ends. CDR3 amino acids: CASSDGYTYNEQFF. In DNA, the CDR3 is TGTGCCAGCAGTGATGGCTATACCTACAATGAGCAGTTCTTC.

The table lists this clonotype with a few counts. The chain links TRBV4-1 to TRBJ2-7; weak D call: TRBD2 (7 bases). This CDR3 is built from 18 residues. CDR1 and CDR2 from the germline V gene are MGHRA and YSYEKL. V was shortened by 5 bases and J by 3 bases, with 26 bases between the two germline ends. CDR3 nucleotide sequence: TGCGCCAGCAGCTACTATCCGCTCGGACTAGGGGGGTACTACGAGCAGTACTTC. This gives the protein CASSYYPLGLGGYYEQYF.

At least ten counts were recorded for this clonotype. The chain carries TRBV9 and TRBJ2-7; D unclear. The V end lost 3 bases, the J end lost 3 bases, and 7 bases lay between the germline ends. The CDR3 runs to 12 residues. Germline V CDR1 and CDR2: SGDLS, YYNGEE. CDR3 sequence (DNA): TGTGCCAGCAGCGGAGACGGCTACGAGCAGTACTTC. Translating it yields CASSGDGYEQYF.